The clone carrying this T cell receptor (beta chain) was picked up many times. Its antigen is currently unknown. The data stem from a study of T-cell reconstitution after alpha-beta-depleted transplantation in children. Unique molecular identifiers featured in how the TCRbeta library was prepared. TCRdb recomputed calls from the PCR reads with MiXCR, one row per CDR3 protein. The sample lists 600,000 to 800,000 distinct CDR3 sequences; about an eighth were seen once. Overall study findings and caveats: After transplant, high TCRbeta diversity at day 60 in some patients arose from surviving recipient T cells and thymic progenitors. Alpha-beta T cells present about two months after transplant were reported to originate from several hundred expanded graft clones. Most T-cell counts and diversity one year after the transplant came from T cells that were newly produced.

Germline V gene sequence: CDR1 MDHEN, CDR2 SYDVKM. V was clipped by 7 bases and J by 0 bases, with 10 bases between them. The CDR3 totals 14 residues. This chain connects TRBV28 to TRBJ2-4; D gene uncertain. The clonotype comes from a girl aged 2-10 years with congenital amegakaryocytic thrombocytopenia, due to receive a stem cell transplant. The source was PBMCs, collected before TCRalphabeta/CD19-depleted stem cell transplant. Here the CDR3 DNA reads TGTGCCAGCATGGAAGAAGTAGCCAAAAACATTCAGTACTTC. Its translation is CASMEEVAKNIQYF.